These 24 T cell receptor beta chains were all obtained from the same sample, sequenced in a study of blood T cell repertoires in COVID-19. The method was immunoSEQ multiplex PCR; TCRdb's version includes in-frame clones alone and lacks a portion of them. The sample includes some 69,000 clones, approximately 80% of them seen just once. Sequenced input: peripheral blood. The receptors were sampled from a woman in her 70s with acute or convalescent COVID-19.

The rearrangement uses TRBV2 and TRBJ2-7; TRBD2 agrees at 9 bases. CDR3 length equals 15 residues. J gave up 4 bases and V 6 bases, and 10 bases lay outside the gene matches. The germline gives CDR1 SNHLY, CDR2 FYNNEI. As DNA, the CDR3 is TGTGCCAGCAGGTCTTTGAGTAGCGGGAGATACGAGCAGTACTTC. Amino acids: CASRSLSSGRYEQYF.

The V and J genes are TRBV11-1 and TRBJ1-3; no reliable D call. V was clipped by 2 bases and J by 2 bases, with 10 bases between them. Germline V gene lookup returns CDR1 SGHAT and CDR2 FQDESV (reference sequence). The CDR3 contains 15 residues. The CDR3 DNA sequence: TGTGCCAGCAGCTTACAGGAATCTACTGGAAACACCATATATTTT. This gives the protein CASSLQESTGNTIYF.

This rearrangement joins TRBV2 to TRBJ2-1; 8 bases align to TRBD1. V shed 5 bases, J shed 4 bases, and the junction held 7 bases outside the gene matches. This CDR3 region has 15 residues. Germline-derived CDR1 and CDR2 are SNHLY and FYNNEI. CDR3 DNA sequence: TGTGCCAGCAGTCTTCAGGGGGCGGGATACAATGAGCAGTTCTTC. Translating it yields CASSLQGAGYNEQFF.

The chain employs TRBV9 and TRBJ2-3, with TRBD2 identical over 14 bases. J was trimmed by 0 bases and V by 3 bases; bases with no gene match: 6. The CDR3 loop spans 18 amino acids. The germline V gene encodes CDR1 SGDLS and CDR2 YYNGEE. The CDR3 bases are TGTGCCAGCAGCGCCGGACTAGCGGGAGGCCCTAGCACAGATACGCAGTATTTT. Protein: CASSAGLAGGPSTDTQYF.

The table lists this clone with a count of one. This chain connects TRBV7-2 to TRBJ1-4; 7 bases agree with TRBD1. There are 17 residues in the CDR3. V lost 0 bases to trimming and J lost 8 bases; unmatched junction nucleotides: 12. Germline CDR1 SGHTA, CDR2 FQGNSA. The DNA for the CDR3 is TGTGCCAGCAGCTTAGCGAGGACAGGCACCAGGGAGGAAAAACTGTTTTTT. This codes for CASSLARTGTREEKLFF.

V and J are TRBV2 and TRBJ2-5; 8 bases map to TRBD1. This CDR3 comprises 15 residues. Germline trimming cut 6 bases from V and 2 bases from J; bases unmatched to any gene: 8. Looked up from germline, CDR1 is SNHLY and CDR2 is FYNNEI. The CDR3 protein is CASSQTGGRQETQYF. In DNA, the CDR3 is TGTGCCAGCAGCCAAACAGGGGGTCGGCAAGAGACCCAGTACTTC.

The rearrangement links TRBV5-4 to TRBJ2-2; possible D gene TRBD1, 5 bases. This CDR3 spans 15 amino acids. V was pared by 4 bases and J by 0 bases, with 10 bases between. Per germline, CDR1 SGHNT and CDR2 YYREEE (reference sequence). The CDR3 region is CASSRQLSNTGELFF. CDR3 sequence (DNA): TGTGCCAGCAGCCGACAGCTTTCGAACACCGGGGAGCTGTTTTTT.

The V call is TRBV6-5, the J call TRBJ2-5; the D gene is possibly TRBD1 (7 bases). In germline, CDR1 is MNHEY, CDR2 SVGAGI. V was trimmed by 2 bases and J by 1 base, leaving 14 bases between them. This CDR3 comprises 16 residues. This chain's CDR3 is CASSYATRGPQETQYF. The CDR3, as DNA: TGTGCCAGCAGTTACGCGACTAGGGGGCCCCAAGAGACCCAGTACTTC.

The chain combines TRBV3-1 (or the pseudogene TRBV3-2) with TRBJ1-3, with 7 positions matching TRBD1. CDR1 and CDR2 (germline): LGHDT, YNNKEL (reference sequence). The CDR3 is made up of 16 amino acids. Trimming cost V 4 bases and J 0 bases; bases outside gene matches: 6. In nucleotides, the CDR3 is TGTGCCAGCAGCCTTAAAGGGGGCGGCTCTGGAAACACCATATATTTT. Its translation: CASSLKGGGSGNTIYF.

The V gene is TRBV4-2, the J gene TRBJ2-7; 10 nucleotides line up with TRBD2. The J segment lost 2 bases and the V segment lost 4 bases, leaving 17 bases of the junction unmatched. Germline CDR1 LGHNA, CDR2 YNFKEQ. The CDR3 runs to 19 residues. In DNA form, the CDR3 reads TGTGCCAGCAGCCGATCCATACTAGAGCGGGAGGGCCATACCTACGAGCAGTACTTC. This encodes CASSRSILEREGHTYEQYF.

This clone has a single count. V usage is TRBV29-1 and J usage is TRBJ1-1; possible D gene TRBD1, 6 bases. Trimming removed 6 bases at V and 2 bases at J, with 13 bases between. Germline V gene sequence: CDR1 SQVTM, CDR2 ANQGSEA. The CDR3 has 13 amino acids. CDR3 residues: CSVRGTLNTEAFF. The CDR3 region has the DNA TGCAGCGTCCGAGGGACACTAAACACTGAAGCTTTCTTT.

The V call is TRBV7-9, the J call TRBJ1-2; D is uncertain. This CDR3 contains 13 residues. The germline CDR1 and CDR2 sequences are SEHNR and FQNEAQ (reference sequence). Trimming stripped 3 bases from V and 2 bases from J, with 7 bases between. CDR3 DNA sequence: TGTGCCAGCAGCTTCGAGTCGAACTATGGCTACACCTTC. Translated: CASSFESNYGYTF.

This clone was counted between two and nine times. The chain employs TRBV28 and TRBJ1-5; 8 nucleotides align to TRBD1. Germline loops: CDR1 MDHEN, CDR2 SYDVKM. This CDR3 has 17 residues. With V trimmed by 6 bases and J by 0 bases, 10 bases remained unmatched. CDR3 protein: CASSHPTGVYSNQPQHF. The DNA of the CDR3 is TGTGCCAGCAGCCACCCGACAGGGGTTTATAGCAATCAGCCCCAGCATTTT.

The genes are TRBV9 and TRBJ2-1; TRBD2 agrees at 11 bases. CDR1 and CDR2 from the germline V gene are SGDLS and YYNGEE. V shed 4 bases and J 2 bases; nucleotides not matched to a gene: 5. There are 16 residues in the CDR3. The CDR3 DNA reads as TGTGCCAGCAGCATGCGACTAGCGGGAACCTACAATGAGCAGTTCTTC. It codes for CASSMRLAGTYNEQFF.

The genes are TRBV27 and TRBJ2-7, with a weak D call TRBD1 (5 bases). This CDR3 region has 15 residues. From germline, CDR1 is MNHEY and CDR2 SMNVEV (reference sequence). The V gene lost 4 bases and the J gene lost 3 bases, with 16 bases spanning the gap. The CDR3 protein is CASSYDSFALYEQYF. The CDR3 nucleotides read TGTGCCAGCAGTTATGACAGTTTTGCCCTCTACGAGCAGTACTTC.

This clone was observed a single time. The rearrangement uses TRBV3-1 (or the pseudogene TRBV3-2) and TRBJ2-5, with TRBD1 identical over 7 bases. The CDR3 extends over 16 amino acids. The V gene's germline CDR1 is LGHDT and CDR2 YNNKEL (reference sequence). Unmatched junction bases numbered 11, after V lost 5 bases and J lost 2 bases. This CDR3 is CASSSNRGLYQETQYF. CDR3 nucleotide sequence: TGTGCCAGCAGCTCAAACAGGGGCTTGTATCAAGAGACCCAGTACTTC.

The chain recombines TRBV11-2 with TRBJ2-2; D is unclear. The CDR3 length is 13 residues. The V gene's germline CDR1 is SGHAT and CDR2 FQNNGV. V was shortened by 4 bases and J by 11 bases, with 14 bases between the two germline ends. The CDR3, as DNA: TGTGCCAGCAGCTCCCCTAGGCGGATTGAGCTGTTTTTT. Protein product: CASSSPRRIELFF.

V is TRBV6-5 and J is TRBJ2-7; possibly TRBD1 for D (6 bases). Per the germline V gene, CDR1 is MNHEY and CDR2 is SVGAGI. Between the trimmed V and J ends, which lost 0 bases and 0 bases, there was a span of 12 bases. The CDR3 extends over 16 amino acids. CDR3 sequence (DNA): TGTGCCAGCAGTTACTCCGCAGGGGTTCCCTCCTACGAGCAGTACTTC. Amino acid sequence: CASSYSAGVPSYEQYF.

The CDR3 region is CASAAGFGNTIYF. In nucleotides, the CDR3 is TGTGCCAGCGCGGCCGGTTTTGGAAACACCATATATTTT. V is TRBV28 and J is TRBJ1-3; D is undetermined. Germline V CDR1 and CDR2: MDHEN, SYDVKM. Trimming stripped 8 bases from V and 3 bases from J, with 11 bases between. This CDR3 is built from 13 residues.

This sequence joins TRBV14 and TRBJ1-4; D is possibly TRBD1 (5 bases). Trimming cost V 1 base and J 3 bases, with 12 bases left between them. CDR1 is SGHDN and CDR2 is FVKESK in the germline V gene. The length of the CDR3 is 16 residues. The CDR3 spells CASSQVQGKANEKLFF. In nucleotides, the CDR3 is TGTGCCAGCAGCCAAGTGCAGGGAAAGGCTAATGAAAAACTGTTTTTT.

This chain's CDR3 is CASSLARGGNTIYF. The CDR3 DNA reads TGTGCCAGCAGCTTAGCAAGGGGGGGAAACACCATATATTTT. This chain uses TRBV7-2 with TRBJ1-3, with D possibly matching TRBD1 (6 bases). The CDR3 covers 14 residues. V shed 0 bases and J shed 4 bases, with 7 bases lying between them. Germline CDR1 SGHTA, CDR2 FQGNSA.

The chain links TRBV10-1 to TRBJ2-5, with 10 nucleotides matching TRBD2. Trimming at V came to 0 bases and at J to 5 bases, leaving 3 bases not matched to a gene. CDR1 and CDR2 from the germline V gene are WNHNN and SYGVQD (reference sequence). This CDR3 is 15 amino acids long. The CDR3 region is CASSESLAGAETQYF. The DNA for the CDR3 is TGCGCCAGCAGTGAGTCCCTAGCGGGAGCTGAGACCCAGTACTTC.

This clone came up a few times. The chain uses TRBV5-6 and TRBJ2-1, with a tentative D call TRBD2 (6 bases). Trimming removed 0 bases from V and 2 bases from J, with 12 bases in between. This CDR3 region has 16 residues. From germline, CDR1 is SGHDT and CDR2 YYEEEE. The CDR3, as DNA: TGTGCCAGCAGCTTGGCGTGGGGGGTCACCTACAATGAGCAGTTCTTC. It yields the protein CASSLAWGVTYNEQFF. Complete variable domain (other parts from reference TRBV5-6 and TRBJ2-1): DAGVTQSPTHLIKTRGQQVTLRCSPKSGHDTVSWYQQALGQGPQFIFQYYEEEERQRGNFPDRFSGHQFPNYSSELNVNALLLGDSALYLCASSLAWGVTYNEQFFGPGTRLTVL.

Only one count was recorded for this clone. The CDR3 coding sequence is TGTGCCAGCAGCGATAGAACAGGGAAATACGACTATGGCTACACCTTC. Its translation: CASSDRTGKYDYGYTF. The chain has TRBV9 and TRBJ1-2, with D perhaps TRBD1 (6 bases). Looked up from germline, CDR1 is SGDLS and CDR2 is YYNGEE. V was cut by 3 bases and J by 3 bases, with 18 bases left in between. This CDR3 contains 16 residues.